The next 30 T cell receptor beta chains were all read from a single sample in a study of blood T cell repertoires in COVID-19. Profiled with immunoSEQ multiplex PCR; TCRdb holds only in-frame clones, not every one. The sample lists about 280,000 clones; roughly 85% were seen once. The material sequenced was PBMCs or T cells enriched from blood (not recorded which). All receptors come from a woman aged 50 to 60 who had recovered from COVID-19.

The DNA for the CDR3 is TGTGCCAGCAGCTTCCCCACCGCGGTCGGCCGGGGAGGGGCTTTCTTT. The encoded protein is CASSFPTAVGRGGAFF. V usage is TRBV5-6 and J usage is TRBJ1-1; no clear D gene. Trimming took off 2 bases at V and 11 bases at J, with 25 bases between the two ends. Looked up from germline, CDR1 is SGHDT and CDR2 is YYEEEE. The CDR3 extends over 16 amino acids. The full variable domain, its missing parts supplied by reference TRBV5-6 and TRBJ1-1, is DAGVTQSPTHLIKTRGQQVTLRCSPKSGHDTVSWYQQALGQGPQFIFQYYEEEERQRGNFPDRFSGHQFPNYSSELNVNALLLGDSALYLCASSFPTAVGRGGAFFGQGTRLTVV.

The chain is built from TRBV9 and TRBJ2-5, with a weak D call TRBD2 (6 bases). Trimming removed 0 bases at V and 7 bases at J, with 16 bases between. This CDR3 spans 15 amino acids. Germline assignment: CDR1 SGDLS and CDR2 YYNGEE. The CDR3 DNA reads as TGTGCCAGCAGCGTAGCGCCCACGGGACTCCTGACCCAGTACTTC. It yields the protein CASSVAPTGLLTQYF. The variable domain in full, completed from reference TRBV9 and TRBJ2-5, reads DSGVTQTPKHLITATGQRVTLRCSPRSGDLSVYWYQQSLDQGLQFLIQYYNGEERAKGNILERFSAQQFPDLHSELNLSSLELGDSALYFCASSVAPTGLLTQYFGPGTRLLVL.

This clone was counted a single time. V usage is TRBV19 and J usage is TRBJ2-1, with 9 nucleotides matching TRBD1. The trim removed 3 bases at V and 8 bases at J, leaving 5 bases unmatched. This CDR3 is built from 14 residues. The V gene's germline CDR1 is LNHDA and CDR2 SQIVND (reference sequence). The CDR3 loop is CASSISGQGYEQFF. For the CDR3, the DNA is TGTGCCAGTAGTATTTCTGGACAGGGGTATGAGCAGTTCTTC.

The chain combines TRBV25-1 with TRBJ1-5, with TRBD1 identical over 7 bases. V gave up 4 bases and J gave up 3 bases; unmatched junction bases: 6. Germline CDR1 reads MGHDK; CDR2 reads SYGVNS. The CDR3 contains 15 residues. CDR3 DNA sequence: TGTGCCAGCAGTGCGTCAGGGGGATCCAATCAGCCCCAGCATTTT. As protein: CASSASGGSNQPQHF. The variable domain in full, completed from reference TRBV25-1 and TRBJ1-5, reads EADIYQTPRYLVIGTGKKITLECSQTMGHDKMYWYQQDPGMELHLIHYSYGVNSTEKGDLSSESTVSRIRTEHFPLTLESARPSHTSQYLCASSASGGSNQPQHFGDGTRLSIL.

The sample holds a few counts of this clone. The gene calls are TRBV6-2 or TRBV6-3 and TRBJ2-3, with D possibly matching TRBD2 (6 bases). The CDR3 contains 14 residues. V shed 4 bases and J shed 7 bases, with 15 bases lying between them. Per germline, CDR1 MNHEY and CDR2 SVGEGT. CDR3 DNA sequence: TGTGCCAGCAGTTCGTCGGGAGAAGCAAATACGCAGTATTTT. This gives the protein CASSSSGEANTQYF.

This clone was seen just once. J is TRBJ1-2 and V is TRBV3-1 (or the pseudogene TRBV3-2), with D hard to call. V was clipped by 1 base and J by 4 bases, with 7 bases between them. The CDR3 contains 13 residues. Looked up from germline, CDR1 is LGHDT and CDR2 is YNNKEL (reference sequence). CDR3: CASSQVGSYGYTF. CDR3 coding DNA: TGTGCCAGCAGCCAAGTTGGCAGCTATGGCTACACCTTC.

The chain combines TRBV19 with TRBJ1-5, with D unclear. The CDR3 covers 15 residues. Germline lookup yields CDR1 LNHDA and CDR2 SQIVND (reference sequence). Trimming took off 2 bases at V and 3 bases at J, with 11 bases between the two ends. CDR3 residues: CASSIILTPNQPQHF. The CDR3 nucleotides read TGTGCCAGTAGTATAATCCTAACCCCCAATCAGCCCCAGCATTTT.

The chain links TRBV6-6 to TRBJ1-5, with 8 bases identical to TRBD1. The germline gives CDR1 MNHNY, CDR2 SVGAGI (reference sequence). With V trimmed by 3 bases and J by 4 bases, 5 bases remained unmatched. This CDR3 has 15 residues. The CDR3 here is CASSYRGQENQPQHF. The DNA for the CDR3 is TGTGCCAGCAGTTATAGGGGACAGGAGAATCAGCCCCAGCATTTT.

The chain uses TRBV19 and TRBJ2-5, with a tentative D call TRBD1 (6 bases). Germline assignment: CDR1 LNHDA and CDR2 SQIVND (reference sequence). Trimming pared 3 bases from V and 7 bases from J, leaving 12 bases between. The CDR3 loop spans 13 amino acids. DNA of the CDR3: TGTGCCAGTAGTATTAAGTTAGGGGGGACCCAGTACTTC. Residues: CASSIKLGGTQYF.

DNA for the CDR3: TGTGCCAGTAGTCCGCCGGGGGAAAAACTGTTTTTT. It encodes CASSPPGEKLFF. The gene calls are TRBV19 and TRBJ1-4, with D hard to call. Germline V gives CDR1 LNHDA, CDR2 SQIVND (reference sequence). V shed 5 bases and J shed 8 bases, with 9 bases lying between them. The CDR3 length is 12 residues. The full variable domain, completed using reference TRBV19 and TRBJ1-4, is DGGITQSPKYLFRKEGQNVTLSCEQNLNHDAMYWYRQDPGQGLRLIYYSQIVNDFQKGDIAEGYSVSREKKESFPLTVTSAQKNPTAFYLCASSPPGEKLFFGSGTQLSVL.

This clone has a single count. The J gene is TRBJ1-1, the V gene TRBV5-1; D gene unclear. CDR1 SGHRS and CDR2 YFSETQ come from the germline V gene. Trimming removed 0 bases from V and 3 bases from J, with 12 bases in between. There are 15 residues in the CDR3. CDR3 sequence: CASSLGRGEDTEAFF. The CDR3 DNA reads TGCGCCAGCAGCTTGGGACGTGGGGAGGACACTGAAGCTTTCTTT.

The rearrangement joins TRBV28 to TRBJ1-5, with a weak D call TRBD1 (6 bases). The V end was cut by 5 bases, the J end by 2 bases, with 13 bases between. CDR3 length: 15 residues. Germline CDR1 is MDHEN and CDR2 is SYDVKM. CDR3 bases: TGTGCCAGCAGTCCCTCAGGGGTCGGCAATCAGCCCCAGCATTTT. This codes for CASSPSGVGNQPQHF. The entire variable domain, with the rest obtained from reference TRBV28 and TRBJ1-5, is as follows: DVKVTQSSRYLVKRTGEKVFLECVQDMDHENMFWYRQDPGLGLRLIYFSYDVKMKEKGDIPEGYSVSREKKERFSLILESASTNQTSMYLCASSPSGVGNQPQHFGDGTRLSIL.

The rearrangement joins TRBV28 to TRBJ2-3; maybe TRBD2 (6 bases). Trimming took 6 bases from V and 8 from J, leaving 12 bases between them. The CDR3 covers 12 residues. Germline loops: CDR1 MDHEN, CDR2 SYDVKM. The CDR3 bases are TGTGCCAGCAGCGCAGCGGGCGGTACGCAGTATTTT. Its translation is CASSAAGGTQYF.

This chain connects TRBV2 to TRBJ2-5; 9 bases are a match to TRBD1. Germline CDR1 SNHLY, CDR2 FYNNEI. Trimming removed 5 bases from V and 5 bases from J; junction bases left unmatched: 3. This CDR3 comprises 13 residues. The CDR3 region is CASSRTGVETQYF. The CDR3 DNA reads TGTGCCAGCAGTCGGACAGGGGTCGAGACCCAGTACTTC. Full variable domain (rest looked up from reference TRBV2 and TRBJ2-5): EPEVTQTPSHQVTQMGQEVILRCVPISNHLYFYWYRQILGQKVEFLVSFYNNEISEKSEIFDDQFSVERPDGSNFTLKIRSTKLEDSAMYFCASSRTGVETQYFGPGTRLLVL.

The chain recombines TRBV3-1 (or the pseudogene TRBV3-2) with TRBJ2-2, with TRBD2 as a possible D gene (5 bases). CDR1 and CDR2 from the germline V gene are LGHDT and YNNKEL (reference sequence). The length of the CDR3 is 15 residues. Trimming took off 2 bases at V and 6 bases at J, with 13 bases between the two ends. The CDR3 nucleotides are TGTGCCAGCAGCCAACATATCGGGGTGGCCGGGGAGCTGTTTTTT. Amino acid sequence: CASSQHIGVAGELFF.

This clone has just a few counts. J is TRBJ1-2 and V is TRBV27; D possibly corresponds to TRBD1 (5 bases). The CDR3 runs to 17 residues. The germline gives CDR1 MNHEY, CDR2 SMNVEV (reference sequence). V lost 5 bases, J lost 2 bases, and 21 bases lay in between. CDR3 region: CASSPTRRGRGNYGYTF. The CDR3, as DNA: TGTGCCAGCAGTCCGACTCGGAGGGGCCGAGGGAACTATGGCTACACCTTC.

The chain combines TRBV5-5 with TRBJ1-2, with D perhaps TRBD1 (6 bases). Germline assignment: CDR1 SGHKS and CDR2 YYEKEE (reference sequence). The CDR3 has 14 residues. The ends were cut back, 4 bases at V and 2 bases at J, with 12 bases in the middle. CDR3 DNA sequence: TGTGCCAGCAGCCCAGGACAGTTGAACTATGGCTACACCTTC. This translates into CASSPGQLNYGYTF.

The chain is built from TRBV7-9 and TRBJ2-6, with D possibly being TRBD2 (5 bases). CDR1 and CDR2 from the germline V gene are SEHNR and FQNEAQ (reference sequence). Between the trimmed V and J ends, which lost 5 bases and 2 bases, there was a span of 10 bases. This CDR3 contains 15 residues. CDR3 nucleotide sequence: TGTGCCAGCAGCACCGGGAATGCTGGGGCCAACGTCCTGACTTTC. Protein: CASSTGNAGANVLTF.

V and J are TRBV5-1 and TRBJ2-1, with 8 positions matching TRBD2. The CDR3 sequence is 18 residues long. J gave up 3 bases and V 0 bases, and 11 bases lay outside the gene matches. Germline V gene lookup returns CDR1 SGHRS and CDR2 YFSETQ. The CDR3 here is CASSLVIGRAEVYNEQFF. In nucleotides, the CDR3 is TGCGCCAGCAGCTTGGTTATCGGGAGGGCCGAAGTCTACAATGAGCAGTTCTTC.

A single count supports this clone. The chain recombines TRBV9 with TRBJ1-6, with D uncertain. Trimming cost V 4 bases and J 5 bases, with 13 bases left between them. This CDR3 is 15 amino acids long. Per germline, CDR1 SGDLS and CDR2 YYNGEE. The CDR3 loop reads CASSPRLQNNSPLHF. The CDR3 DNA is TGTGCCAGCAGCCCCCGTTTGCAGAATAATTCACCCCTCCACTTT.

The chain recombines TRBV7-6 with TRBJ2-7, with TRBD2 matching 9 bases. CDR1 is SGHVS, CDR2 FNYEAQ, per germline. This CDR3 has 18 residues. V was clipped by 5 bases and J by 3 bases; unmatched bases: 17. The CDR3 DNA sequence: TGTGCCAGCAGCCCTAGGGGCGGGAGGGTAACCCCCGACTACGAGCAGTACTTC. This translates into CASSPRGGRVTPDYEQYF.

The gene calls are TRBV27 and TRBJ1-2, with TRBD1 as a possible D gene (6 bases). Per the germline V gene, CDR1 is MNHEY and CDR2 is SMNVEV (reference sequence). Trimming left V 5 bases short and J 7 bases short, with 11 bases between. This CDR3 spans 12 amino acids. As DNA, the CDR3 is TGTGCCAGCAGTCAGCAGGGGTTTGGCTACACCTTC. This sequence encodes CASSQQGFGYTF.

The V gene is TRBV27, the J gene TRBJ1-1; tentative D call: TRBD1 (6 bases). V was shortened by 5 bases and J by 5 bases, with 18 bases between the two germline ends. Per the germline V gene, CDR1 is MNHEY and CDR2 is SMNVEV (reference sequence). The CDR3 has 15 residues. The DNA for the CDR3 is TGTGCCAGCAGTCCAGGTAGGGGGGGCAAGACTGAAGCTTTCTTT. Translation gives CASSPGRGGKTEAFF.

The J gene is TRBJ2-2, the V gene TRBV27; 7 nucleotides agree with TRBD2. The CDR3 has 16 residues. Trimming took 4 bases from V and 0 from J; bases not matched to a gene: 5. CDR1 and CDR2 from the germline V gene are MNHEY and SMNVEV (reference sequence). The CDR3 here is CASSSLAGANTGELFF. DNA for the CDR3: TGTGCCAGCAGTTCCCTTGCGGGGGCGAACACCGGGGAGCTGTTTTTT.

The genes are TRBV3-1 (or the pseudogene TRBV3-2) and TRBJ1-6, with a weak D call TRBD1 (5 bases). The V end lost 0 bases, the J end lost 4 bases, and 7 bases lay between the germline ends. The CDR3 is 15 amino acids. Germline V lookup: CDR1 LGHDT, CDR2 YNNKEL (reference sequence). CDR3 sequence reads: CASSQDGGYNSPLHF. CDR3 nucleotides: TGTGCCAGCAGCCAAGACGGGGGTTATAATTCACCCCTCCACTTT.

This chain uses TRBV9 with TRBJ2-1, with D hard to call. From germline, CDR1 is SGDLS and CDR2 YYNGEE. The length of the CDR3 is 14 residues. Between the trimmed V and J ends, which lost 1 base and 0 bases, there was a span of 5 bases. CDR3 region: CASSVTSSYNEQFF. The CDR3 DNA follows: TGTGCCAGCAGCGTAACAAGCTCCTACAATGAGCAGTTCTTC.

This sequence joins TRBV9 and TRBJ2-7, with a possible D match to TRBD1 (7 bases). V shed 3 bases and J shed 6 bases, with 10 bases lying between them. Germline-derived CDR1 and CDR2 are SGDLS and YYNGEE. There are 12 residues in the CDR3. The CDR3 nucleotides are TGTGCCAGCAGCGCCCAGGGGGGCGAGCAGTACTTC. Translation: CASSAQGGEQYF.

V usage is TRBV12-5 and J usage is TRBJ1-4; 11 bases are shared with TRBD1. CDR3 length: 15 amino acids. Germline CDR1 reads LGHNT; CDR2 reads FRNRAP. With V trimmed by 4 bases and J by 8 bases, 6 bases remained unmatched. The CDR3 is CASGWLGTGGEKLFF. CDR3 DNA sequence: TGTGCTAGTGGTTGGCTAGGGACAGGGGGGGAAAAACTGTTTTTT.

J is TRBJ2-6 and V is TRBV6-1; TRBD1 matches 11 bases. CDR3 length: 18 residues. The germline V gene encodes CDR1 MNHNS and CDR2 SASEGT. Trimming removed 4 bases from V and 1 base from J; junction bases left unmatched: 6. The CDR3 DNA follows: TGTGCCAGCAGTGGGACAGGGGGCCCCAAATCTGGGGCCAACGTCCTGACTTTC. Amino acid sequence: CASSGTGGPKSGANVLTF.

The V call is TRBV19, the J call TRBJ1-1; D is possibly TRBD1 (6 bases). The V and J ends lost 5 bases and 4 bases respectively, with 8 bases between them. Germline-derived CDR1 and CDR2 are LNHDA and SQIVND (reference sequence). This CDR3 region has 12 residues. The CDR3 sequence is CASSAGATEAFF. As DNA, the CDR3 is TGTGCCAGTAGTGCAGGGGCCACTGAAGCTTTCTTT.